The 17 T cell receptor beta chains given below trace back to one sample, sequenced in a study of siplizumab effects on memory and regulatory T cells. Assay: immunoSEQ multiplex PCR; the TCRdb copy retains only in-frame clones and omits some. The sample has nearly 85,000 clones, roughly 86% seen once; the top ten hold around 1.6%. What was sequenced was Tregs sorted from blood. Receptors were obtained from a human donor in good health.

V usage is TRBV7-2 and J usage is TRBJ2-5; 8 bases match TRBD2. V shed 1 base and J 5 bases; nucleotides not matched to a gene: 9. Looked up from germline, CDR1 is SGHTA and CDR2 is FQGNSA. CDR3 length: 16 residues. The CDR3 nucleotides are TGTGCCAGCAGCTTAGTGGGAGGACTAGCCGGGGAGACCCAGTACTTC. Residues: CASSLVGGLAGETQYF.

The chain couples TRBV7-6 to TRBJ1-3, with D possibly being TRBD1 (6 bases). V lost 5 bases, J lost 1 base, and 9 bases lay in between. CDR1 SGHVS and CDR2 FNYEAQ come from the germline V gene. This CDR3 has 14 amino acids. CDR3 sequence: CASSPGTSGNTIYF. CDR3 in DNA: TGTGCCAGCAGCCCAGGGACATCTGGAAACACCATATATTTT.

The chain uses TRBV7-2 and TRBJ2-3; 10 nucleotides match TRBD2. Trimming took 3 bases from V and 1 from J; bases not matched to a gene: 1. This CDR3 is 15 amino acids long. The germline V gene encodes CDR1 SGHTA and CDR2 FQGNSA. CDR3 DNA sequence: TGTGCCAGCAGCTTTGGGACTAGCGGCACAGATACGCAGTATTTT. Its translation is CASSFGTSGTDTQYF.

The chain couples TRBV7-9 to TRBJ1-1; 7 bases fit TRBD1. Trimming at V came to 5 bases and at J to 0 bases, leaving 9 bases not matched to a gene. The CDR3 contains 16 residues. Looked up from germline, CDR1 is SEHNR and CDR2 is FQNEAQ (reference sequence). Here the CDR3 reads CASSPGTDYMNTEAFF. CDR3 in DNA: TGTGCCAGCAGCCCTGGGACAGATTATATGAACACTGAAGCTTTCTTT.

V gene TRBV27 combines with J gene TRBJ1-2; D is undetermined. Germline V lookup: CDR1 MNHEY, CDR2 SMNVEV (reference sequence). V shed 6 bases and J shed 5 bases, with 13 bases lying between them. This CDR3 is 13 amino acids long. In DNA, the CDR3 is TGTGCCAGCAGCCGCTCGGGAAATTATGGCTACACCTTC. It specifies CASSRSGNYGYTF.

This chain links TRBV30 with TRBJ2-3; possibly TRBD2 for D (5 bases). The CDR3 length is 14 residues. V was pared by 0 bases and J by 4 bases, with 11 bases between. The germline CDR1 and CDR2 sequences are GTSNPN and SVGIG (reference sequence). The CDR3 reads CAWSVGSRADTQYF. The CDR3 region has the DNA TGTGCCTGGAGTGTAGGTTCGAGGGCAGATACGCAGTATTTT.

The CDR3 loop is CASSPGPTIPGELFF. Here the CDR3 DNA reads TGTGCCAGCTCACCGGGCCCTACGATCCCCGGGGAGCTGTTTTTT. V is TRBV18 and J is TRBJ2-2; D unresolved. The germline CDR1 and CDR2 sequences are KGHSH and LQKENI. The V end was cut by 3 bases, the J end by 6 bases, with 14 bases between. There are 15 residues in the CDR3. The complete variable domain, with remaining parts taken from reference TRBV18 and TRBJ2-2, reads NAGVMQNPRHLVRRRGQEARLRCSPMKGHSHVYWYRQLPEEGLKFMVYLQKENIIDESGMPKERFSAEFPKEGPSILRIQQVVRGDSAAYFCASSPGPTIPGELFFGEGSRLTVL.

CDR3 DNA: TGTGCCTGGAGCCAAATGACAGGGGTTAACTATGGCTACACCTTC. Amino acid sequence: CAWSQMTGVNYGYTF. The chain has TRBV30 and TRBJ1-2, with 8 nucleotides matching TRBD1. The CDR3 sequence is 15 residues long. Unmatched junction bases numbered 7, after V lost 3 bases and J lost 1 base. Germline loops: CDR1 GTSNPN, CDR2 SVGIG (reference sequence).

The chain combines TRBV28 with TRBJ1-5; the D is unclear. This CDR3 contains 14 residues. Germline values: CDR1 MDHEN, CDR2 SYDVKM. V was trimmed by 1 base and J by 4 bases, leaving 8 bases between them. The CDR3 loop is CASSLYPANQPQHF. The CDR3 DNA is TGTGCCAGCAGTTTATATCCAGCTAATCAGCCCCAGCATTTT.

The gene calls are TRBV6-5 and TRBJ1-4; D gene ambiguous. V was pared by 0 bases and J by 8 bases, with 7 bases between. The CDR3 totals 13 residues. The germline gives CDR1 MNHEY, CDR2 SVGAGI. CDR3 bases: TGTGCCAGCAGTTACTCGACAACCGAAAAACTGTTTTTT. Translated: CASSYSTTEKLFF.

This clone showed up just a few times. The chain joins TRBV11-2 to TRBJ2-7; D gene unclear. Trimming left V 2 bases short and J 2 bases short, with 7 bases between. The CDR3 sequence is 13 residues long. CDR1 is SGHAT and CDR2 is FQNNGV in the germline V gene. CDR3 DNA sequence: TGTGCCAGCAGCTTAAGTATGCCCTACGAGCAGTACTTC. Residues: CASSLSMPYEQYF. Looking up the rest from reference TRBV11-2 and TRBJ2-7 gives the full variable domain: EAGVAQSPRYKIIEKRQSVAFWCNPISGHATLYWYQQILGQGPKLLIQFQNNGVVDDSQLPKDRFSAERLKGVDSTLKIQPAKLEDSAVYLCASSLSMPYEQYFGPGTRLTVT.

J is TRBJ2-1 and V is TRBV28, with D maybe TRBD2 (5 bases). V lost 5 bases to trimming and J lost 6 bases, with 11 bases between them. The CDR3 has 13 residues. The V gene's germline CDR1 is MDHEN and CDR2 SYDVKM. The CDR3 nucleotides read TGTGCCAGCAGTCCCGGAGGATTCAATGAGCAGTTCTTC. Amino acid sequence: CASSPGGFNEQFF.

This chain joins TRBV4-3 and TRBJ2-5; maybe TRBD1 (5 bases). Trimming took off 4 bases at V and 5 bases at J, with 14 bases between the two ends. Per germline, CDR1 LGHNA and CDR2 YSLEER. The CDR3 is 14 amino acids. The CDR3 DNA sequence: TGCGCCAGCAGCCGAGACAGTTCCAGGGAGACCCAGTACTTC. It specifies CASSRDSSRETQYF.

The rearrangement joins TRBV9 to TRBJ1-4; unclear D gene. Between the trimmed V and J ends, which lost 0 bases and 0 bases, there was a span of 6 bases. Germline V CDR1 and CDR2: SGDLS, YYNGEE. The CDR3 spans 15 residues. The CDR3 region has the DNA TGTGCCAGCAGCGTAGGGAGATCAACTAATGAAAAACTGTTTTTT. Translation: CASSVGRSTNEKLFF.

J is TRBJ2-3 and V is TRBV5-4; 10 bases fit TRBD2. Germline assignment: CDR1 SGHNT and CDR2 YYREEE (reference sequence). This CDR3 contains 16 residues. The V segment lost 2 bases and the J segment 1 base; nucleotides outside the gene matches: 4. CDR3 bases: TGTGCCAGCAGCTTAACCGGGACTAGCGGCACAGATACGCAGTATTTT. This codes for CASSLTGTSGTDTQYF.

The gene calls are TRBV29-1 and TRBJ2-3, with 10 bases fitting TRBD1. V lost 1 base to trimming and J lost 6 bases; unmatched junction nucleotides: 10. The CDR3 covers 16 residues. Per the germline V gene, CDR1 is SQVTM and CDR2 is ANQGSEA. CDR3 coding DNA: TGCAGCGTTGAAGGGGGGACAGGGGAGGTGTTGGATACGCAGTATTTT. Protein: CSVEGGTGEVLDTQYF.

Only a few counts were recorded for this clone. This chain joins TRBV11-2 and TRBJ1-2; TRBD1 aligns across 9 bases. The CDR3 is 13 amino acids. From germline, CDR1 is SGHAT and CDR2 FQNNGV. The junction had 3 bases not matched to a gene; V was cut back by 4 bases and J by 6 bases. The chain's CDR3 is CASSSDRGDGYTF. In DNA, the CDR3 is TGTGCCAGCAGCTCCGACAGGGGGGATGGCTACACCTTC.